This T cell receptor beta chain was sequenced in a study of beta chain features in type 1 diabetes. General study findings and limits: Shorter TCRB CDR3s, moderately but significantly so, marked every one of the four CD4+ subsets in Type 1 diabetes patients. Cells with high TCR expression could be over-represented by cDNA sequencing.

Note on this clone: Antigen: not known.

Expressed TCRB transcripts were sequenced because the isolated RNA had all been reverse transcribed beforehand. TCRdb's table, derived via immunoSEQ multiplex PCR, lists solely in-frame clones and lacks some. This table holds about 660,000 clones, 11% to 15% found once. Naive, central memory, regulatory and stem cell-like memory cells within the CD4+ compartment were sorted using CD45RO/CCR7/CD25/CD127/CD95/CD27. Specimen: naive CD4+ T cells from blood. The sequence derives from a man aged 18-30 years with type 1 diabetes.

The DNA of the CDR3 is TGCGCCAGCAGCTTGGCCGGGACTAGCGGGAATGAGCAGTTCTTC. This encodes CASSLAGTSGNEQFF. The chain joins TRBV5-1 to TRBJ2-1; 12 positions match TRBD2. Germline V lookup: CDR1 SGHRS, CDR2 YFSETQ. This CDR3 region has 15 residues. V was pared by 0 bases and J by 7 bases, with 2 bases of the junction left unmatched.